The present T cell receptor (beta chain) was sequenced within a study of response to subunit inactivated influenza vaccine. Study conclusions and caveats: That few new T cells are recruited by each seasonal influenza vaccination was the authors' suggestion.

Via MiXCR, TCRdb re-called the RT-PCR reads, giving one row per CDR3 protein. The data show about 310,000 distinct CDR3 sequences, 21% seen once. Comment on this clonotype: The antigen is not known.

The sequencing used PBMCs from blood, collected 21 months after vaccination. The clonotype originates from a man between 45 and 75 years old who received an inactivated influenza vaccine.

CDR3 coding DNA: TGCAGTGCTAGAGATCGTTGGAGGGATTCGTATGGCTACACCTTC. Protein product: CSARDRWRDSYGYTF. The V gene is TRBV20-1, the J gene TRBJ1-2, with D hard to call. The CDR3 loop spans 15 amino acids. The V gene lost 0 bases and the J gene lost 5 bases, with 16 bases spanning the gap. CDR1 and CDR2 from the germline V gene are DFQATT and SNEGSKA (reference sequence).